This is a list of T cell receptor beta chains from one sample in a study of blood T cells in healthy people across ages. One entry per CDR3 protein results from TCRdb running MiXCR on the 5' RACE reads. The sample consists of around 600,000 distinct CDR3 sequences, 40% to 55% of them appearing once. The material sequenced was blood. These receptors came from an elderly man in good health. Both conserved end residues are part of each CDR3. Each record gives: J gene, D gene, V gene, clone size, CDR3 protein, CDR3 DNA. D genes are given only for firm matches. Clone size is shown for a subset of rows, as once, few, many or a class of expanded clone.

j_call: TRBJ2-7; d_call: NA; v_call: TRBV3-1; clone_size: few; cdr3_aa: CASSRQRGTYEQYF; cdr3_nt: TGTGCCAGCAGCCGACAACGGGGTACCTACGAGCAGTACTTC
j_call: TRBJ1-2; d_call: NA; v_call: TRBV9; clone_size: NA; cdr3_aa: CASRGEGGYYGYTF; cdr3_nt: TGTGCCAGCCGGGGGGAGGGAGGGTACTATGGCTACACCTTC
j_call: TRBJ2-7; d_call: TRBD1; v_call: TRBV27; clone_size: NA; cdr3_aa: CASSSIGTVPYEQYF; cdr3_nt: TGTGCCAGCAGTTCGATCGGGACAGTTCCCTACGAGCAGTACTTC
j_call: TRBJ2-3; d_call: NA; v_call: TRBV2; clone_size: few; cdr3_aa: CASKRGGTSTDTQYF; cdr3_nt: TGTGCCAGCAAAAGGGGGGGGACAAGCACAGATACGCAGTATTTT
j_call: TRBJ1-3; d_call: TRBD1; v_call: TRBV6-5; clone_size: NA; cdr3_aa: CASSSVRGFSRNTIYF; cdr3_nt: TGTGCCAGCAGTTCCGTCAGGGGGTTCTCTAGAAACACCATATATTTT
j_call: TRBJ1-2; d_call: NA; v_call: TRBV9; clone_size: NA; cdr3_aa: CASSAAGRIYGYTF; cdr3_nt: TGTGCCAGCAGCGCCGCCGGACGGATCTATGGCTACACCTTC
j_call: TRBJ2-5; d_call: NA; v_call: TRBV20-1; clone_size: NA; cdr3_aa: CSAREMGLALSGQYF; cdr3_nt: TGCAGTGCTAGAGAAATGGGACTCGCACTCTCCGGGCAGTACTTC
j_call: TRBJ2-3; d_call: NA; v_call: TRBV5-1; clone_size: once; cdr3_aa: CASTINGDGWTDTQYF; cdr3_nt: TGCGCCAGCACCATTAATGGGGATGGATGGACAGATACGCAGTATTTT
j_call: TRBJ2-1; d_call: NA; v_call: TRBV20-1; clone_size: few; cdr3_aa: CSARTIWVRNNEQFF; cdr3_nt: TGCAGTGCTAGGACCATATGGGTCCGGAACAATGAGCAGTTCTTC
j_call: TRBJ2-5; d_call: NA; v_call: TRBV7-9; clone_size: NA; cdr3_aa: CASGPVSGETQYF; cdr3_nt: TGTGCCAGCGGTCCCGTTTCTGGAGAGACCCAGTACTTC
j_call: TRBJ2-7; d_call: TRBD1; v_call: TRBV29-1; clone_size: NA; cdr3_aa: CSVRPGQGTYEQYF; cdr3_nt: TGCAGCGTACGACCGGGACAGGGCACCTACGAGCAGTACTTC
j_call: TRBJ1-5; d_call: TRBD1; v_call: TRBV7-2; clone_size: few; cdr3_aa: CASGTAGNQPQHF; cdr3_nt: TGTGCCAGCGGGACAGCGGGAAATCAGCCCCAGCATTTT
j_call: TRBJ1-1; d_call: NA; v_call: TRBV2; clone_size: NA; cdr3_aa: CASSLEDLPEAFF; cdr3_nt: TGTGCCAGCAGCCTCGAGGACCTCCCTGAAGCTTTCTTT
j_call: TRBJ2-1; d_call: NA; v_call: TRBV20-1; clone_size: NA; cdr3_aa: CSARNGGTLIDEQFF; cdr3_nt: TGCAGTGCTAGGAATGGCGGGACTTTGATAGATGAGCAGTTCTTC